This is a list of T cell receptor beta chains from one sample in a study of metastatic and nonmetastatic thyroid tumors. MiXCR reprocessed the PCR reads for TCRdb. The table has 60,000 or so clones, just under 30% seen once. The sequencing input was blood. Source of these receptors: a female donor with papillary thyroid cancer or a benign thyroid nodule (not recorded which). Some clones in this sample may be carry-over from other donors' samples. Each CDR3 is given with its conserved first and last residue. Each record gives: clone size, J gene, V gene, D gene, CDR3 protein, CDR3 DNA. D genes are given only for firm matches. Size is stated for part of the rows, as once, few or many counts, or as a class when the clone is expanded.

>many|TRBJ2-4|TRBV20-1|TRBD2
CSAASSGGNIQYF
TGCAGTGCTGCTAGCTCCGGGGGGAACATTCAGTACTTC
>NA|TRBJ2-1|TRBV20-1|NA
CSAKALYNEQFF
TGCAGTGCTAAGGCCCTCTACAATGAGCAGTTCTTC
>few|TRBJ2-3|TRBV6-2/TRBV6-3|NA
CASTGTDTDTQYF
TGTGCCAGCACCGGGACTGACACAGATACGCAGTATTTT
>NA|TRBJ1-6|TRBV20-1|NA
CSARERNARGSHSPLHF
TGCAGTGCTAGAGAGAGAAACGCCCGAGGCAGTCATTCACCCCTCCACTTT
>NA|TRBJ2-7|TRBV6-2/TRBV6-3|NA
CASSYRGVYEQYF
TGTGCCAGCAGTTACAGGGGCGTATACGAGCAGTACTTC
>NA|TRBJ1-3|TRBV11-2|NA
CASSPNRLTGPRSGNTIYF
TGTGCCAGCAGCCCAAACCGGCTGACCGGGCCTCGGTCAGGAAACACCATATATTTT
>few|TRBJ2-3|TRBV24-1|TRBD1
CATSDLQTGVSDTQYF
TGTGCCACCAGTGATTTGCAGACAGGGGTATCAGATACGCAGTATTTT
>many|TRBJ1-2|TRBV27|NA
CASSFEGNYGYTF
TGTGCCAGCAGCTTCGAGGGTAACTATGGCTACACCTTC
>few|TRBJ2-6|TRBV5-1|TRBD1
CASSLGGFGANVLTF
TGCGCCAGCAGCTTAGGGGGCTTTGGGGCCAACGTCCTGACTTTC
>NA|TRBJ1-2|TRBV20-1|NA
CSARDSERTLIGYTF
TGCAGTGCTAGAGATTCGGAAAGGACCTTAATAGGCTACACCTTC
>NA|TRBJ1-5|TRBV4-3|NA
CASSQDSNQPQHF
TGCGCCAGCAGCCAGGATAGCAATCAGCCCCAGCATTTT
>medium-sized|TRBJ2-2|TRBV10-3|NA
CAISETVTGELFF
TGTGCCATCAGTGAGACAGTCACCGGGGAGCTGTTTTTT
>NA|TRBJ2-2|TRBV7-9|NA
CASYTGELFF
TGTGCCAGCTACACCGGGGAGCTGTTTTTT
>NA|TRBJ2-7|TRBV28|NA
CASSGVSYEQYF
TGTGCCAGCTCCGGGGTCTCCTACGAGCAGTACTTC
>NA|TRBJ2-5|TRBV6-5|NA
CASSYSLRVKGETQYF
TGTGCCAGCAGTTACTCACTCCGAGTCAAGGGAGAGACCCAGTACTTC
>few|TRBJ1-2|TRBV6-2/TRBV6-3|NA
CASSYSGEHPRVTF
TGTGCCAGCAGTTACTCCGGTGAGCACCCTAGGGTCACCTTC
>NA|TRBJ2-1|TRBV28|NA
CASSTGYTYNEQFF
TGTGCCAGCAGTACAGGTTACACCTACAATGAGCAGTTCTTC
>NA|TRBJ2-2|TRBV2|TRBD1
CASMIEDRTTGELFF
TGTGCCAGCATGATAGAGGACAGGACCACCGGGGAGCTGTTTTTT
>many|TRBJ1-1|TRBV4-2|TRBD1
CASSQGDRVPRAFF
TGTGCCAGCAGCCAGGGGGACAGGGTGCCGCGGGCTTTCTTT
>few|TRBJ1-6|TRBV6-2/TRBV6-3|NA
CASSYRGYNSPLHF
TGTGCCAGCAGTTACAGGGGATATAATTCACCCCTCCACTTT
>NA|TRBJ2-2|TRBV12-3/TRBV12-4|NA
CVSRTPNTVELFF
TGTGTCAGTCGGACACCTAACACCGTGGAGCTGTTTTTT
>NA|TRBJ2-3|TRBV20-1|NA
CSAYIPADTQYF
TGCAGTGCTTACATCCCGGCAGATACGCAGTATTTT
>NA|TRBJ1-6|TRBV20-1|NA
CSANGPADNSPLHF
TGCAGTGCTAATGGCCCTGCCGATAATTCACCCCTCCACTTT
>few|TRBJ2-3|TRBV24-1|NA
CATSDLPQGGSDTQYF
TGTGCCACCAGTGATTTACCCCAGGGAGGTTCAGATACGCAGTATTTT